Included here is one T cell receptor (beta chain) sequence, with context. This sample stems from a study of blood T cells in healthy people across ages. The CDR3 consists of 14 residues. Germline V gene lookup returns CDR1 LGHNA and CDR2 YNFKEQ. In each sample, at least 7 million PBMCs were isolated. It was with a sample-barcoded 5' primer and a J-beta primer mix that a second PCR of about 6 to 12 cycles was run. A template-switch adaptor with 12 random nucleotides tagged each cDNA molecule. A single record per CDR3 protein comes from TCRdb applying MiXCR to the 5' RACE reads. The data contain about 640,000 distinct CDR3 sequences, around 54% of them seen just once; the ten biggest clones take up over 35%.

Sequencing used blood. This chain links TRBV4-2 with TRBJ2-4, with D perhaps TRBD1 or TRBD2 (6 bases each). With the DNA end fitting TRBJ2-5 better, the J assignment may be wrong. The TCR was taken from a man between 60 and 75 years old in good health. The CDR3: CATGLGGTEETQYF. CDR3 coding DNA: TGTGCCACCGGTTTGGGGGGCACTGAAGAGACCCAGTACTTC.